Listed here is a single TCR beta chain. The antigen remains undetermined. The sample originates from a study of T-cell memory formation after mild COVID-19. Study-wide background: TCR clusters were largely donor specific. Broader study findings: Shrinking CD4+ clones were chiefly CM and EM; CD8+ ones were chiefly EMRA.

The trim removed 2 bases at V and 7 bases at J, leaving 7 bases unmatched. This CDR3 has 15 residues. One entry per CDR3 protein results from TCRdb running MiXCR on the 5' RACE reads. Of about 210,000 distinct CDR3 sequences listed, 27% are singletons. What was sequenced was PBMCs or a T cell subset sorted from them (not recorded which). This receptor was identified in an adult woman who had mild COVID-19 (a few samples of this study predate the infection). Cell type and time point are not known. The chain uses TRBV12-3 or TRBV12-4 and TRBJ2-1, with TRBD2 matching over 8 bases. This CDR3 reads CASSLSGGPGNEQFF. The DNA for the CDR3 is TGTGCCAGCAGTTTATCGGGAGGGCCGGGGAATGAGCAGTTCTTC.